This is a list of T cell receptor beta chains from one sample in a study of control samples from healthy donors and cancer patients. Sequencing was performed with immunoSEQ multiplex PCR; in TCRdb, only in-frame clones are kept and a portion is missing. This sample yields around 150,000 clones, of which roughly 94% are seen a single time; roughly 8.4% belongs to the top ten. The sample comprised blood. The receptors stem from a middle-aged woman in good health. Each CDR3 is given with its conserved first and last residue. The D gene is left open where the match is weak. The listing skips clone size in some rows; elsewhere it reads once, few, many or a size class.

>TRBJ1-2|TRBV3-1/TRBV3-2|-|15|-
CASSQKGRYNYGYTF
TGTGCCAGCAGCCAGAAGGGCCGCTATAACTATGGCTACACCTTC
>TRBJ1-2|TRBV7-2|-|13|-
CASSLDRTYGYTF
TGTGCCAGCAGCTTAGACAGGACGTATGGCTACACCTTC
>TRBJ1-6|TRBV7-2|-|13|-
CASSLGAGRTLHF
TGTGCCAGCAGCTTAGGGGCAGGGCGGACCCTCCACTTT
>TRBJ2-7|TRBV27|-|14|-
CASSPSGQNYEQYF
TGTGCCAGCAGTCCATCCGGTCAAAACTACGAGCAGTACTTC
>TRBJ1-2|TRBV5-6|-|13|-
CASSAKSRADYTF
TGTGCCAGCAGCGCAAAGAGCAGGGCGGACTACACCTTC
>TRBJ2-7|TRBV5-4|TRBD1|15|once
CASSLRTGGVYEQYF
TGTGCCAGCAGCTTGAGGACAGGGGGTGTCTACGAGCAGTACTTC
>TRBJ2-1|TRBV11-3|TRBD2|16|-
CASSLGGRLLNNEQFF
TGTGCCAGCAGCTTAGGCGGGAGGCTATTAAACAATGAGCAGTTCTTC
>TRBJ2-5|TRBV5-8|-|15|-
CASSYRRSLGETQYF
TGTGCCAGCAGCTACAGACGGAGCTTGGGGGAGACCCAGTACTTC
>TRBJ1-1|TRBV6-2/TRBV6-3|-|13|-
CASSYVWGIGAFF
TGTGCCAGCAGTTACGTTTGGGGAATTGGAGCTTTCTTT
>TRBJ1-4|TRBV29-1|TRBD1|13|-
CSGHRGGDEKLFF
TGCAGTGGCCACAGGGGGGGTGACGAAAAACTGTTTTTT
>TRBJ1-1|TRBV15|-|16|-
CATSRDRGSANTEAFF
TGTGCCACCAGCAGAGATCGTGGGTCAGCGAACACTGAAGCTTTCTTT
>TRBJ2-1|TRBV7-2|-|15|-
CASSLARSSYNEQFF
TGTGCCAGCAGCTTAGCGAGGAGCTCCTACAATGAGCAGTTCTTC
>TRBJ2-2|TRBV30|-|16|-
CAWSATRYLVPGELFF
TGTGCCTGGAGTGCGACGAGATATCTAGTTCCCGGGGAGCTGTTTTTT
>TRBJ2-7|TRBV6-2/TRBV6-3|-|17|-
CASRYHKGGPWHGEQYF
TGTGCCAGCAGATACCACAAGGGGGGCCCCTGGCATGGTGAGCAGTACTTC
>TRBJ2-2|TRBV6-2/TRBV6-3|-|14|-
CASSSGLNTGELFF
TGTGCCAGCAGTTCGGGACTTAACACCGGGGAGCTGTTTTTT
>TRBJ1-6|TRBV27|TRBD1|15|-
CASSLSVGGNSPLHF
TGTGCCAGCAGTTTATCGGTAGGGGGCAATTCACCCCTCCACTTT
>TRBJ2-2|TRBV9|TRBD1|15|-
CASSVVQGASGELFF
TGTGCCAGCAGCGTAGTACAGGGGGCAAGCGGGGAGCTGTTTTTT
>TRBJ1-1|TRBV6-5|-|12|-
CATSPGLPRAFF
TGTGCCACCTCGCCGGGACTTCCGAGAGCTTTCTTT
>TRBJ2-7|TRBV5-1|TRBD1|16|-
CASKSAGTGPSYEQYF
TGCGCCAGCAAGTCGGCGGGGACAGGGCCATCCTACGAGCAGTACTTC
>TRBJ1-1|TRBV5-1|-|13|-
CASSSVLNTEAFF
TGCGCCAGCAGCTCGGTCCTCAACACTGAAGCTTTCTTT
>TRBJ1-1|TRBV11-2|-|14|-
CASSLIRGTTEAFF
TGTGCCAGCAGCCTCATTCGGGGGACCACTGAAGCTTTCTTT
>TRBJ2-5|TRBV6-5|-|15|-
CASSYNGEGRETQYF
TGTGCCAGCAGTTACAACGGGGAAGGCAGGGAGACCCAGTACTTC
>TRBJ1-2|TRBV7-3|-|13|once
CASSLSNKDRLNF
TGTGCCAGCAGCTTATCCAATAAGGACAGACTAAACTTC
>TRBJ2-6|TRBV7-2|-|15|-
CASSSTGTGANVLTF
TGTGCCAGCAGCAGTACAGGGACTGGGGCCAACGTCCTGACTTTC
>TRBJ2-5|TRBV4-1|TRBD1|17|-
CASSQALDRDFFETQYF
TGCGCCAGCAGCCAAGCACTGGACAGGGACTTTTTTGAGACCCAGTACTTC
>TRBJ2-7|TRBV27|-|17|-
CASSLGPFSSGTYEQYF
TGTGCCAGCAGTTTAGGCCCCTTCTCTAGTGGCACCTACGAGCAGTACTTC
>TRBJ1-6|TRBV5-4|-|15|-
CASSLMGRRNSPLHF
TGTGCCAGCAGCTTGATGGGACGGAGAAATTCACCCCTCCACTTT
>TRBJ1-4|TRBV5-1|TRBD1|16|-
CASSLGSVRGLEKLFF
TGCGCCAGCAGCTTGGGGTCGGTCAGGGGGCTTGAAAAACTGTTTTTT
>TRBJ1-1|TRBV30|-|14|-
CAWSVPELDTEAFF
TGTGCCTGGAGTGTACCCGAATTAGACACTGAAGCTTTCTTT
>TRBJ1-5|TRBV6-1|-|17|-
CASSGIGQTNSNQPQHF
TGTGCCAGCAGTGGTATCGGACAGACAAATAGCAATCAGCCCCAGCATTTT
>TRBJ2-5|TRBV11-2|TRBD1|14|-
CASSLGQPQETQYF
TGTGCCAGCAGCTTGGGACAGCCCCAAGAGACCCAGTACTTC
>TRBJ1-1|TRBV18|-|14|once
CASSTSGGKTEAFF
TGTGCCAGCTCAACCAGCGGGGGGAAGACTGAAGCTTTCTTT
>TRBJ1-3|TRBV18|-|15|-
CASSPWESSGNTIYF
TGTGCCAGCTCACCCTGGGAGAGCTCTGGAAACACCATATATTTT
>TRBJ1-1|TRBV7-2|-|14|-
CASSLGRVYTEAFF
TGTGCCAGCAGCTTAGGCAGGGTTTACACTGAAGCTTTCTTT
>TRBJ1-2|TRBV4-1|-|15|-
CASSQDVGWSYGYTF
TGCGCCAGCAGCCAAGATGTCGGATGGAGCTATGGCTACACCTTC
>TRBJ2-3|TRBV19|-|15|-
CASSDKGHTRDTQYF
TGTGCCAGTAGCGATAAAGGACACACAAGGGATACGCAGTATTTT
>TRBJ2-4|TRBV25-1|TRBD1|18|few
CASSPKRETGKHKNIQYF
TGTGCCAGCAGTCCTAAGAGAGAGACAGGGAAACACAAAAACATTCAGTACTTC
>TRBJ1-1|TRBV7-9|-|14|-
CASSLFAENTEAFF
TGTGCCAGCAGCTTATTCGCGGAAAACACTGAAGCTTTCTTT
>TRBJ1-3|TRBV19|-|13|-
CASRIASGNTIYF
TGTGCCAGTAGAATCGCCTCTGGAAACACCATATATTTT
>TRBJ1-3|TRBV7-2|TRBD1|16|-
CASSLGQASSGNTIYF
TGTGCCAGCAGCTTGGGACAGGCTTCCTCTGGAAACACCATATATTTT
>TRBJ2-7|TRBV4-1|TRBD2|16|-
CASSQDPSGRAYEQYF
TGCGCCAGCAGCCAAGATCCCAGCGGGAGGGCCTACGAGCAGTACTTC
>TRBJ1-5|TRBV5-5|-|14|-
CASSRAPEGGPQHF
TGTGCCAGCAGCAGGGCCCCCGAAGGAGGGCCCCAGCATTTT
>TRBJ1-2|TRBV9|-|13|-
CASSSLFGRGYTF
TGTGCCAGCAGCTCCCTATTCGGCCGGGGCTACACCTTC
>TRBJ1-2|TRBV6-2/TRBV6-3|TRBD1|16|-
CASSSLPGQGNYGYTF
TGTGCCAGCAGTTCCTTACCGGGACAGGGGAACTATGGCTACACCTTC
>TRBJ2-7|TRBV10-3|TRBD2|14|-
CAIRASGSSYEQYF
TGTGCCATCAGAGCCAGCGGGAGCTCCTACGAGCAGTACTTC
>TRBJ1-4|TRBV5-4|TRBD1|13|-
CASSPRTGVKLFF
TGTGCCAGCAGCCCGCGGACAGGGGTAAAACTGTTTTTT
>TRBJ1-3|TRBV29-1|-|16|-
CSVRRLDTSSGNTIYF
TGCAGCGTTCGGCGCCTGGACACCTCCTCTGGAAACACCATATATTTT
>TRBJ1-4|TRBV29-1|-|13|-
CSVDRQGSEKLFF
TGCAGCGTTGACAGGCAGGGGAGCGAAAAACTGTTTTTT
>TRBJ1-2|TRBV19|-|14|-
CASSPSTVSYGYTF
TGTGCCAGTAGTCCTTCGACAGTCTCCTATGGCTACACCTTC
>TRBJ2-3|TRBV5-1|-|15|-
CASSGKLEISDTQYF
TGCGCCAGCAGCGGAAAACTAGAGATATCGGATACGCAGTATTTT
>TRBJ1-6|TRBV5-6|-|14|-
CASSWQGYNSPLHF
TGTGCCAGCAGCTGGCAGGGTTATAATTCACCCCTCCACTTT
>TRBJ1-3|TRBV2|-|17|-
CASSPLGQPHSGNTIYF
TGTGCCAGCAGCCCATTGGGACAACCGCACTCTGGAAACACCATATATTTT
>TRBJ2-7|TRBV7-2|TRBD1|16|-
CASSSRQGVYFYEQYF
TGTGCCAGCAGCTCGCGACAGGGGGTTTATTTCTACGAGCAGTACTTC
>TRBJ1-6|TRBV30|-|13|once
CAWTQGRDSPLHF
TGTGCCTGGACCCAGGGGAGGGATTCACCCCTCCACTTT